The 20 T cell receptor beta chains reported below all come from one sample, sequenced in a study of blood T cells in healthy people across ages. Combining a sample-barcoded 5' primer with a J-beta primer mix, a second PCR ran for 7 to 11 cycles. TCRdb re-called the 5' RACE reads with MiXCR, one entry per CDR3 protein. The sample has 1 million to 1.2 million distinct CDR3 sequences, more than 30% seen once. Sequencing was performed on blood. The receptors originated from a man younger than 35 in good health.

As DNA, the CDR3 is TGCGCCAGCAGCTTAGTCGGGACCTTATACAATGAGCAGTTCTTC. Protein: CASSLVGTLYNEQFF. This chain connects TRBV5-1 to TRBJ2-1, with D possibly called TRBD1 or TRBD2 (5 bases each). Germline CDR1 reads SGHRS; CDR2 reads YFSETQ. Trimming left V 2 bases short and J 4 bases short, with 13 bases between. This CDR3 comprises 15 residues.

This clonotype has only a few counts. The chain joins TRBV20-1 to TRBJ1-1; a possible D gene is TRBD1 (5 bases). The CDR3 length is 12 residues. The germline CDR1 and CDR2 sequences are DFQATT and SNEGSKA (reference sequence). The CDR3: CRTYPMNTEAFF. The CDR3 nucleotides are TGCCGGACATATCCTATGAACACTGAAGCTTTCTTT.

The chain couples TRBV13 to TRBJ2-1, with 8 positions matching TRBD2. Germline CDR1 PRHDT, CDR2 FYEKMQ (reference sequence). The CDR3 length is 14 residues. V shed 4 bases and J 8 bases; nucleotides not matched to a gene: 7. CDR3 DNA sequence: TGTGCCAGCAGCTCGAAGACTAGCGCGGATGAGCAGTTCTTC. Translation: CASSSKTSADEQFF. Drawing the rest from reference TRBV13 and TRBJ2-1, the complete variable domain is AAGVIQSPRHLIKEKRETATLKCYPIPRHDTVYWYQQGPGQDPQFLISFYEKMQSDKGSIPDRFSAQQFSDYHSELNMSSLELGDSALYFCASSSKTSADEQFFGPGTRLTVL.

The J gene is TRBJ2-3, the V gene TRBV20-1; 10 positions match TRBD2. The CDR3 contains 16 residues. V gave up 5 bases and J gave up 0 bases; unmatched junction bases: 8. The germline CDR1 and CDR2 sequences are DFQATT and SNEGSKA (reference sequence). The CDR3: CSAGNLLAGSTDTQYF. The DNA for the CDR3 is TGCAGTGCTGGAAACCTACTAGCGGGGAGCACAGATACGCAGTATTTT.

The rearrangement links TRBV7-2 to TRBJ2-1, with TRBD2 identical over 7 bases. The J call may be in error: the DNA end matches TRBJ2-7 better. This CDR3 spans 17 amino acids. Germline CDR1 SGHTA, CDR2 FQGNSA. The CDR3 DNA sequence: TGTGCCAGCAGCTTATTATGGTCCGGGGGGTCCTACAATGAGCAGTACTTC. This sequence encodes CASSLLWSGGSYNEQYF.

The rearrangement uses TRBV27 and TRBJ2-3; 7 bases agree with TRBD1. V shed 3 bases, J shed 0 bases, and the junction held 12 bases outside the gene matches. This CDR3 spans 18 amino acids. CDR1 is MNHEY, CDR2 SMNVEV, per germline (reference sequence). This chain's CDR3 is CASSFYPSTGSSTDTQYF. As DNA, the CDR3 is TGTGCCAGCAGTTTCTACCCCTCGACAGGGTCTAGCACAGATACGCAGTATTTT.

Remarks on this clonotype: A much larger clone lies one base from this, so it may be a read error. The chain carries TRBV10-3 and TRBJ2-3; the D gene is possibly TRBD1 (6 bases). CDR1 and CDR2 (germline): ENHRY, SYGVKD. The CDR3 is made up of 14 amino acids. The CDR3 sequence is CAVRGGVTTDTQYF. The CDR3 nucleotides read TGTGCCGTCAGAGGGGGAGTGACCACAGATACGCAGTATTTT.

This chain joins TRBV7-9 and TRBJ2-5, with a possible D match to TRBD2 (5 bases). The V end lost 3 bases, the J end lost 0 bases, and 11 bases lay between the germline ends. From germline, CDR1 is SEHNR and CDR2 FQNEAQ (reference sequence). The CDR3 is 15 residues long. CDR3 in DNA: TGTGCCAGCAGCTTTTTAGCGCTGTACCAAGAGACCCAGTACTTC. Its protein is CASSFLALYQETQYF.

The chain employs TRBV29-1 and TRBJ1-2; D is ambiguous. The germline CDR1 and CDR2 sequences are SQVTM and ANQGSEA. The CDR3 has 12 residues. V was trimmed by 0 bases and J by 4 bases, leaving 6 bases between them. The CDR3 is CSVEDRFYGYTF. CDR3 DNA sequence: TGCAGCGTTGAAGACAGATTCTATGGCTACACCTTC.

CDR3 sequence reads: CASSQGQGANYNSPLHF. CDR3 DNA: TGCGCCAGCAGCCAGGGCCAGGGGGCTAACTATAATTCACCCCTCCACTTT. V is TRBV4-1 and J is TRBJ1-6; TRBD1 matches at 8 bases. Germline V gene sequence: CDR1 MGHRA, CDR2 YSYEKL. The CDR3 is 17 amino acids. The V and J ends lost 3 bases and 3 bases, in that order; junction bases with no gene match: 7.

CDR3 nucleotide sequence: TGTGCCATCAGTGGATATAAGGACAGGGGGTTGGTCAATGAGCAGTTCTTC. It codes for CAISGYKDRGLVNEQFF. The V gene is TRBV10-3, the J gene TRBJ2-1; 10 bases agree with TRBD1. This CDR3 contains 17 residues. Trimming took 4 bases from V and 6 from J; bases not matched to a gene: 12. Germline values: CDR1 ENHRY, CDR2 SYGVKD.

This chain uses TRBV20-1 with TRBJ2-5; TRBD1 matches 12 bases. In germline, CDR1 is DFQATT, CDR2 SNEGSKA (reference sequence). The CDR3 has 15 amino acids. J was trimmed by 5 bases and V by 3 bases; bases with no gene match: 7. The CDR3 is CSASPGTGGTETQYF. The CDR3 DNA reads TGCAGTGCTAGCCCTGGGACAGGGGGCACGGAGACCCAGTACTTC.

A few counts support this clonotype. The chain has TRBV12-3 or TRBV12-4 and TRBJ2-1; possibly TRBD2 for D (6 bases). The CDR3 sequence is 17 residues long. Between the trimmed V and J ends, which lost 4 bases and 9 bases, there was a span of 25 bases. This CDR3 is CASSSPNSGLVGGEQFF. The CDR3 nucleotides are TGTGCCAGCAGTTCCCCCAACTCAGGGTTAGTGGGGGGTGAGCAGTTCTTC.

The V gene is TRBV20-1, the J gene TRBJ1-2; 9 bases line up with TRBD1. This CDR3 has 14 residues. V gave up 2 bases and J gave up 3 bases; unmatched junction bases: 4. The germline V gene encodes CDR1 DFQATT and CDR2 SNEGSKA (reference sequence). The CDR3 is CSARQTGGYYGYTF. CDR3 coding DNA: TGCAGTGCTAGACAGACAGGGGGGTACTATGGCTACACCTTC.

The rearrangement joins TRBV28 to TRBJ2-2, with 11 bases identical to TRBD2. Trimming removed 7 bases from V and 9 bases from J; junction bases left unmatched: 4. The CDR3 covers 13 residues. From germline, CDR1 is MDHEN and CDR2 SYDVKM. The CDR3 spells CASTPSGGRELFF. DNA for the CDR3: TGTGCCAGCACCCCTAGCGGGGGGCGGGAGCTGTTTTTT.

With respect to this clonotype: Being one base from a much bigger clone, this may be a read error. The CDR3 sequence: CAGSQQLQETQYF. CDR3 bases: TGCGCCGGCAGCCAACAACTGCAAGAGACCCAGTACTTC. The chain couples TRBV4-3 to TRBJ2-5; no definite D call. This CDR3 spans 13 amino acids. Per the germline V gene, CDR1 is LGHNA and CDR2 is YSLEER.

This clonotype came up a few times. The V and J genes are TRBV19 and TRBJ1-2; D possibly corresponds to TRBD1 (6 bases). Germline V gives CDR1 LNHDA, CDR2 SQIVND (reference sequence). Trimming took off 4 bases at V and 2 bases at J, with 17 bases between the two ends. This CDR3 has 16 amino acids. CDR3: CASSTSTGIPNYGYTF. CDR3 coding DNA: TGTGCCAGTAGTACATCGACAGGAATCCCCAACTATGGCTACACCTTC.

The chain's CDR3 is CAWSGRDIVTGELFF. The CDR3 nucleotides are TGTGCCTGGAGTGGCCGGGACATAGTCACCGGGGAGCTGTTTTTT. V is TRBV30 and J is TRBJ2-2, with D maybe TRBD1 (6 bases). The CDR3 loop spans 15 amino acids. V lost 1 base to trimming and J lost 4 bases, with 13 bases between them. Germline CDR1 GTSNPN, CDR2 SVGIG (reference sequence).

The table lists this clonotype with many counts. This sequence joins TRBV10-3 and TRBJ2-7; D remains unclear. Looked up from germline, CDR1 is ENHRY and CDR2 is SYGVKD. The CDR3 spans 13 residues. V lost 3 bases to trimming and J lost 2 bases, with 8 bases between them. This CDR3 reads CAISEDMTYEQYF. The CDR3 DNA sequence: TGTGCCATCAGTGAAGATATGACCTACGAGCAGTACTTC.

The genes are TRBV18 and TRBJ2-3, with D unresolved. Trimming removed 8 bases from V and 4 bases from J, with 16 bases in between. Germline V gives CDR1 KGHSH, CDR2 LQKENI. This CDR3 has 14 residues. CDR3 region: CASVRGRTADTQYF. The DNA for the CDR3 is TGTGCCAGCGTCCGAGGACGCACGGCAGATACGCAGTATTTT.